The text below deals with one TCR beta chain. Profiled with immunoSEQ multiplex PCR; TCRdb holds only in-frame clones, not every one. The table has approximately 220,000 clones, about nine tenths seen once. This record comes from a study of blood T cell repertoires in COVID-19. For the study at large: T cells, B-cell-depleted T cells, or PBMCs provided the cDNA or gDNA that served as material.

Trimming stripped 1 base from V and 4 bases from J, with 11 bases between. Germline V gives CDR1 LGHDT, CDR2 YNNKEL (reference sequence). The CDR3 length is 15 residues. This chain uses TRBV3-1 (or the pseudogene TRBV3-2) with TRBJ1-3; possibly TRBD1 for D (5 bases). The sequencing sample was made of PBMCs or T cells enriched from blood (not recorded which). The TCR was taken from a woman in her thirties or forties with acute COVID-19. The CDR3, as DNA: TGTGCCAGCAGCCAAGGGGGCCGGGCAGGAAACACCATATATTTT. It is translated as CASSQGGRAGNTIYF.